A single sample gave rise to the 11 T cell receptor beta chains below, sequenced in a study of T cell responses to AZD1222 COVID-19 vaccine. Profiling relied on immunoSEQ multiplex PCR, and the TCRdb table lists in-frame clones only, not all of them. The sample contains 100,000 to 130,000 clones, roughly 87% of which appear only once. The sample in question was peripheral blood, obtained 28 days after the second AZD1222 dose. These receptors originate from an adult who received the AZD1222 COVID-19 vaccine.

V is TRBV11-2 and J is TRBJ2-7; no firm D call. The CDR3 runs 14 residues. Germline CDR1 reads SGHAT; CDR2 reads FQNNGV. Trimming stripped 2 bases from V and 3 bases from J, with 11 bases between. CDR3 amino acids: CASSLLGENYEQYF. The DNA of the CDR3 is TGTGCCAGCAGCTTACTTGGAGAGAACTACGAGCAGTACTTC.

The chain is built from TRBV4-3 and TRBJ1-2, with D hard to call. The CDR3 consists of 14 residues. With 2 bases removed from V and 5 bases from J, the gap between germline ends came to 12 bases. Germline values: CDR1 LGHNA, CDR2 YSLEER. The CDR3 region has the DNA TGCGCCAGCAGCCAACTCGGACGGAAATATGGCTACACCTTC. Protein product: CASSQLGRKYGYTF.

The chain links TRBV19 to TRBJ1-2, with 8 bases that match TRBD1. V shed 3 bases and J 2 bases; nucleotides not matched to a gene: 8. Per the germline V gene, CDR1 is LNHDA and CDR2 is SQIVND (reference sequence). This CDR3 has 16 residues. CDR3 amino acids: CASSMDRAVTNYGYTF. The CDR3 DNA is TGTGCCAGTAGTATGGACAGGGCCGTAACCAACTATGGCTACACCTTC.

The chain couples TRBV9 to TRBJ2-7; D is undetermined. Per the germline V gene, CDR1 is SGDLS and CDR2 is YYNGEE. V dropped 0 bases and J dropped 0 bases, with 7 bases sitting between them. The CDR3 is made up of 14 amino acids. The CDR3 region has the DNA TGTGCCAGCAGCGTAGGTACAGCCTCCTACGAGCAGTACTTC. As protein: CASSVGTASYEQYF.

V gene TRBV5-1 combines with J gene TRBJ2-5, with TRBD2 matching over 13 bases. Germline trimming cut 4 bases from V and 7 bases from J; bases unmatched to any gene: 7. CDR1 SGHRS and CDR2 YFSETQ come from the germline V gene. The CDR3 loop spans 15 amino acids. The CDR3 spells CASSGGLAGQGTQYF. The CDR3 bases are TGCGCCAGCAGCGGGGGACTAGCGGGGCAGGGGACCCAGTACTTC.

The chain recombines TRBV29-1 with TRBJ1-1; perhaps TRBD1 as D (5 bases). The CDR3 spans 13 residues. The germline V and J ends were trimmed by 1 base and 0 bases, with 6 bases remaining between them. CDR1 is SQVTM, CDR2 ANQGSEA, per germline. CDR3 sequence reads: CSVEGQLNTEAFF. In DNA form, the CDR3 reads TGCAGCGTTGAAGGACAGCTGAACACTGAAGCTTTCTTT.

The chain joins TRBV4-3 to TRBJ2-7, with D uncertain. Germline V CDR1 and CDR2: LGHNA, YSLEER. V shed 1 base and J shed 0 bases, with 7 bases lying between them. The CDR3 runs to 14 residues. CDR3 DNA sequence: TGCGCCAGCAGCCAAGTCGTGAGCTCCTACGAGCAGTACTTC. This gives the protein CASSQVVSSYEQYF.

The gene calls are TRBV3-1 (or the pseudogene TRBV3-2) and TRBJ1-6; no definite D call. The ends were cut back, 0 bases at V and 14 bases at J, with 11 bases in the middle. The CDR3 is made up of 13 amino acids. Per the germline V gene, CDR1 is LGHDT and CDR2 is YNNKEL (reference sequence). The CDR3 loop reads CASSQEAAATLHF. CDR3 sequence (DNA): TGTGCCAGCAGCCAAGAAGCCGCGGCAACCCTCCACTTT.

CDR3 nucleotide sequence: TGTGCCAGCAGACCCCGGGGGAGCTCCTACAATGAGCAGTTCTTC. This translates into CASRPRGSSYNEQFF. V usage is TRBV7-2 and J usage is TRBJ2-1; D possibly corresponds to TRBD2 (6 bases). Deletions cut 6 bases from V and 0 bases from J, with 12 bases between. This CDR3 contains 15 residues. Per the germline V gene, CDR1 is SGHTA and CDR2 is FQGNSA. Variable domain in full (rest from reference TRBV7-2 and TRBJ2-1): GAGVSQSPSNKVTEKGKDVELRCDPISGHTALYWYRQSLGQGLEFLIYFQGNSAPDKSGLPSDRFSAERTGGSVSTLTIQRTQQEDSAVYLCASRPRGSSYNEQFFGPGTRLTVL.

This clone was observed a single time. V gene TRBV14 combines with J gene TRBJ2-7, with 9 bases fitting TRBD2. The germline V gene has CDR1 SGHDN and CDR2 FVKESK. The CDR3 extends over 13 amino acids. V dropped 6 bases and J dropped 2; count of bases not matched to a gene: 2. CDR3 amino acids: CASRLAGAYEQYF. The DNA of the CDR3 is TGTGCCAGCAGGTTAGCGGGGGCCTACGAGCAGTACTTC.

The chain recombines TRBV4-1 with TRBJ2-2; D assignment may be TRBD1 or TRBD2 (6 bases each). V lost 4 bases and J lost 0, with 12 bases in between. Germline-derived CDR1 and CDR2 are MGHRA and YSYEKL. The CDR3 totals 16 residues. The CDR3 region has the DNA TGCGCCAGCAGCCGGACGGGGGCTGCGAACACCGGGGAGCTGTTTTTT. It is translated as CASSRTGAANTGELFF.